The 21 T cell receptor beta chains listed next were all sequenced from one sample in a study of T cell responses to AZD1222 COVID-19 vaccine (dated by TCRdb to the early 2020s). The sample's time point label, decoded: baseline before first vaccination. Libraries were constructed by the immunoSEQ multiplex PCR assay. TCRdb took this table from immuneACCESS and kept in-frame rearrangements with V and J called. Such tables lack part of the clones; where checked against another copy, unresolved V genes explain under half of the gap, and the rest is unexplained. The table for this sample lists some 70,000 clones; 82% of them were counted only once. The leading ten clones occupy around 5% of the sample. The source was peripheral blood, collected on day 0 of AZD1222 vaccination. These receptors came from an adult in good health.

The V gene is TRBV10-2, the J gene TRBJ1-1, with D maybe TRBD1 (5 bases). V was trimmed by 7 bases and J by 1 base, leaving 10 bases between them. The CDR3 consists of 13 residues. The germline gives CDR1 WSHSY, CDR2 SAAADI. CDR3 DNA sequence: TGCGCCAGCACGGGGCGGACGAACACTGAAGCTTTCTTT. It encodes CASTGRTNTEAFF.

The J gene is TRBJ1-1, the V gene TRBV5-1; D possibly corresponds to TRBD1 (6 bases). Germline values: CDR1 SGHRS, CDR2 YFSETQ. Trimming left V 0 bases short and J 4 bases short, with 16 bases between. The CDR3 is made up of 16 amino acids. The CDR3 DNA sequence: TGCGCCAGCAGCTTGGAGGCGGGGGCGAGGGGCACTGAAGCTTTCTTT. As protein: CASSLEAGARGTEAFF.

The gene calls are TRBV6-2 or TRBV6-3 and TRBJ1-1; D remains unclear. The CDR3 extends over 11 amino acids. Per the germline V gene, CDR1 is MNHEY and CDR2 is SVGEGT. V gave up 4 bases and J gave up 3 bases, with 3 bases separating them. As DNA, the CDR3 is TGTGCCAGCAGTTTTTACACTGAAGCTTTCTTT. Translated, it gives CASSFYTEAFF.

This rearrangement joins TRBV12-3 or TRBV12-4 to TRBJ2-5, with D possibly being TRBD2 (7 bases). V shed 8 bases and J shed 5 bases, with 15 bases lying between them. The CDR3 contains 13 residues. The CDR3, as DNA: TGTGCCAGCGGGGGGGCGTCGGAGGAGACCCAGTACTTC. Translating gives CASGGASEETQYF.

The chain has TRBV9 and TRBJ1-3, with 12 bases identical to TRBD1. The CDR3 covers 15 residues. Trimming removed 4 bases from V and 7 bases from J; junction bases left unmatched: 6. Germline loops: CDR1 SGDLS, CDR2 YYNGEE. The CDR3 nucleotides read TGTGCCAGCAGCCTGCCGGGACAGGGGGCCAACACCATATATTTT. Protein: CASSLPGQGANTIYF.

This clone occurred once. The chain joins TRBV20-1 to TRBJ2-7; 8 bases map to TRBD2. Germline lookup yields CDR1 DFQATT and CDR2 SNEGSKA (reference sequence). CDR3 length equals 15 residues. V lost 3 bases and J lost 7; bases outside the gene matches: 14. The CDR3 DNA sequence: TGCAGTGCTAGTCCCCCTGCGGGGGGCCTTGGGGAGCAGTACTTC. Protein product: CSASPPAGGLGEQYF.

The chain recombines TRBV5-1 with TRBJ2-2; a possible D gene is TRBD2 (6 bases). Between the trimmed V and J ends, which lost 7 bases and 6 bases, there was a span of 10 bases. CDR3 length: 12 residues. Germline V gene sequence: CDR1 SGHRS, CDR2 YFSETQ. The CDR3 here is CASGTSPGELFF. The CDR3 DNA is TGCGCCAGCGGTACTAGCCCCGGGGAGCTGTTTTTT.

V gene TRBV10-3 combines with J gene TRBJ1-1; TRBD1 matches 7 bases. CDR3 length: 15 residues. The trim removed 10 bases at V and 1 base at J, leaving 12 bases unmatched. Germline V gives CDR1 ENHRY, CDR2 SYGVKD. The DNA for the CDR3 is TGTGCCACCGTACAGGGGCAGACAAGGAACACTGAAGCTTTCTTT. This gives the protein CATVQGQTRNTEAFF.

The CDR3 loop is CATSGTGGLGETQYF. CDR3 bases: TGTGCCACCAGTGGTACGGGGGGCCTAGGGGAGACCCAGTACTTC. The rearrangement uses TRBV24-1 and TRBJ2-5; D may be TRBD2 (7 bases). The CDR3 loop spans 15 amino acids. CDR1 is KGHDR, CDR2 SFDVKD, per germline. The ends were cut back, 5 bases at V and 5 bases at J, with 17 bases in the middle.

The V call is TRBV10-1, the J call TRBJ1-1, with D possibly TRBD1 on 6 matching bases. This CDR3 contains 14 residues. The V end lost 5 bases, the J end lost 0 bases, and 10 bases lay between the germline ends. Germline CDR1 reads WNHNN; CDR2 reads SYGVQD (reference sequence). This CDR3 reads CASSPHRVNTEAFF. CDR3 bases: TGCGCCAGCAGTCCCCACAGGGTGAACACTGAAGCTTTCTTT.

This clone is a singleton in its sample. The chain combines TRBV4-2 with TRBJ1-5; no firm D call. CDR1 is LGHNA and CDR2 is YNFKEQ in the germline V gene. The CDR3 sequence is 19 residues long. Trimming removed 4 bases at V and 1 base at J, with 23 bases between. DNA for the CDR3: TGTGCCAGCAGCCTCCCTGGAGCCGCCAGAAGAGAAAGCAATCAGCCCCAGCATTTT. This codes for CASSLPGAARRESNQPQHF.

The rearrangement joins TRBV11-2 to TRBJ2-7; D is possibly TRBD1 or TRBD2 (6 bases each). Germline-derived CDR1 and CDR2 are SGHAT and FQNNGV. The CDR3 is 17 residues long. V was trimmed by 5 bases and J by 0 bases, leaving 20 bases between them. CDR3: CASSRGGYRPGSYEQYF. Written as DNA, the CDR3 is TGTGCCAGCAGCCGAGGGGGGTACAGACCCGGCTCCTACGAGCAGTACTTC.

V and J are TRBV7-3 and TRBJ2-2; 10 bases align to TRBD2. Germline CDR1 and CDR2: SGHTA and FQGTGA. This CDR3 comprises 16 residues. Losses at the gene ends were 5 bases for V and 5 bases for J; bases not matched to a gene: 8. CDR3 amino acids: CASSPASGGGTGELFF. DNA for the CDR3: TGTGCCAGCAGCCCCGCTAGCGGGGGTGGGACCGGGGAGCTGTTTTTT.

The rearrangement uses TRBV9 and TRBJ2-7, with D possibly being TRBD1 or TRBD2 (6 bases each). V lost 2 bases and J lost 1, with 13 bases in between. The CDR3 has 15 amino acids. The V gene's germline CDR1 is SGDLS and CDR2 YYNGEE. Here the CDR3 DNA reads TGTGCCAGCAGCGTGAGGGGGGACGGATCCTACGAGCAGTACTTC. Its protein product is CASSVRGDGSYEQYF.

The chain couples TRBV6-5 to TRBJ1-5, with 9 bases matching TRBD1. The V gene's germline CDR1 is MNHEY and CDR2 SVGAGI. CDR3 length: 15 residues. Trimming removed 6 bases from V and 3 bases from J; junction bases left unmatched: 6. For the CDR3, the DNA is TGTGCCAGCAGCGCGACAGGGGGTTACAATCAGCCCCAGCATTTT. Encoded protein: CASSATGGYNQPQHF.

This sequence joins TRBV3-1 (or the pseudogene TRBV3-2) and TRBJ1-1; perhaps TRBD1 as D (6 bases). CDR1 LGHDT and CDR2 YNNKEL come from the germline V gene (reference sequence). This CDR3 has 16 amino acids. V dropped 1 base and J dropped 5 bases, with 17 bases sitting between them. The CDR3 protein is CASSQGLWDKKTEAFF. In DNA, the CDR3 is TGTGCCAGCAGCCAAGGGCTTTGGGACAAGAAAACTGAAGCTTTCTTT.

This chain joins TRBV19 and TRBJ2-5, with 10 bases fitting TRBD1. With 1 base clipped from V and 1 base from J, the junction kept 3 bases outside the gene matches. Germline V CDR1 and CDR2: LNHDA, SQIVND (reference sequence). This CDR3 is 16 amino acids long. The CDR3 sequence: CASSIGWDRGQETQYF. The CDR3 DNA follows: TGTGCCAGTAGTATAGGATGGGACAGGGGCCAAGAGACCCAGTACTTC.

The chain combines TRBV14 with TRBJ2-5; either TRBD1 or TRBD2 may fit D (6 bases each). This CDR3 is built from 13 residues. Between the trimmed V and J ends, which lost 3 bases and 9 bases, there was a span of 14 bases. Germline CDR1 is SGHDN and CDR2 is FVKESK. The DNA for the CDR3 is TGTGCCAGCAGCCAGTTTGTAGGGGGGCCCCAGTACTTC. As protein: CASSQFVGGPQYF.

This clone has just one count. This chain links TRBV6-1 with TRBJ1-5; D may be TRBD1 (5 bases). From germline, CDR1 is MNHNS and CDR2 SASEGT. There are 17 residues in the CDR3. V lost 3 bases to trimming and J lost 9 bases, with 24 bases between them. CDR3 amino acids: CASSDRDGYLRKRPQHF. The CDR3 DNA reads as TGTGCCAGCAGTGACCGGGACGGCTACCTTCGGAAGCGGCCCCAGCATTTT.

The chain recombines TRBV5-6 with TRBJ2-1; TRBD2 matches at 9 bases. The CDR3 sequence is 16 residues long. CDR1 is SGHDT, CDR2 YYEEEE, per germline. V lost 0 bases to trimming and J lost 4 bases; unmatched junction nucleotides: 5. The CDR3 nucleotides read TGTGCCAGCAGCTTGGCGAGCGGGGGGCGGTACAATGAGCAGTTCTTC. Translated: CASSLASGGRYNEQFF.

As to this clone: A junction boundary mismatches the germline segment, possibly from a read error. CDR3: CASSLASRDRVGEF. CDR3 DNA: TGTGCCAGCAGCTTGGCGTCCCGGGACAGGGTTGGAGAATTC. The rearrangement uses TRBV5-6 and TRBJ1-2, with 9 bases aligning to TRBD1. The CDR3 length is 14 residues. The V gene's germline CDR1 is SGHDT and CDR2 YYEEEE. The whole variable domain, filled in from reference TRBV5-6 and TRBJ1-2, reads DAGVTQSPTHLIKTRGQQVTLRCSPKSGHDTVSWYQQALGQGPQFIFQYYEEEERQRGNFPDRFSGHQFPNYSSELNVNALLLGDSALYLCASSLASRDRVGEFGSGTRLTVV.